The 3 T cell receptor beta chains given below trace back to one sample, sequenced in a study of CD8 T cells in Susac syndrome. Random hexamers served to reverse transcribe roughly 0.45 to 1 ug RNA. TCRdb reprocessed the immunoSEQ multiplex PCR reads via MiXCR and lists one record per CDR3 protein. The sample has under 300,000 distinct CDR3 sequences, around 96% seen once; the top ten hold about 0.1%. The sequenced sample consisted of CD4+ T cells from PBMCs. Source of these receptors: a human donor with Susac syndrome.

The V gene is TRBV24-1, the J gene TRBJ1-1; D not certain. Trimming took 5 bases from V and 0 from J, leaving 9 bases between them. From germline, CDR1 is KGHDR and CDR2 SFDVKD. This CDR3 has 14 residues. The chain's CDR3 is CATSAGSMNTEAFF. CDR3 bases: TGTGCCACCAGTGCAGGAAGCATGAACACTGAAGCTTTCTTT.

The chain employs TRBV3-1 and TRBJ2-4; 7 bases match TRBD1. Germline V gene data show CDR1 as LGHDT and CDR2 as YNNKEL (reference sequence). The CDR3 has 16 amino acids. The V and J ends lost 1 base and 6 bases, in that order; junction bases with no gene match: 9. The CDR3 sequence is CASSQALDRVGNIQYF. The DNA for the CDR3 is TGTGCCAGCAGCCAAGCCCTCGACAGGGTTGGAAACATTCAGTACTTC.

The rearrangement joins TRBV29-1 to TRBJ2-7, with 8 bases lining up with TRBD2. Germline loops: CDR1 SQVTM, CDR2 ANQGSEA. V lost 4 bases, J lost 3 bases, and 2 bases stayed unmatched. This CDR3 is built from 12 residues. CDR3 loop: CSVGTSRYEQYF. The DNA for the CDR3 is TGCAGCGTTGGGACTAGCCGCTACGAGCAGTACTTC.